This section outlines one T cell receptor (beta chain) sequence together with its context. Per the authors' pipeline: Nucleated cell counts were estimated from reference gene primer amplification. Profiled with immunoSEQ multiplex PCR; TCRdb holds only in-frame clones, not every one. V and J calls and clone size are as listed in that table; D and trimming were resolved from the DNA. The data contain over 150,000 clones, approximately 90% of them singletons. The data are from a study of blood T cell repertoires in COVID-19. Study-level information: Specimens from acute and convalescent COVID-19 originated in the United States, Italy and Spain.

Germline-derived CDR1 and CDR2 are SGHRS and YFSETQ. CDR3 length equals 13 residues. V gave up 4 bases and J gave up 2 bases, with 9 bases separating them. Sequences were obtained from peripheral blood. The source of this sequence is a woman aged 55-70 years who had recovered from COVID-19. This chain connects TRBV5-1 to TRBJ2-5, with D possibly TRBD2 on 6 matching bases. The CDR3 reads CASSRRVQETQYF. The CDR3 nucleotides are TGCGCCAGCAGCCGGAGGGTTCAAGAGACCCAGTACTTC.